One sample yielded the 18 T cell receptor beta chains listed below, sequenced in a study of cytomegalovirus exposure and HLA in healthy donors. PCR employed 60 Vbeta and 13 Jbeta primers. Method: immunoSEQ multiplex PCR; TCRdb's copy keeps in-frame clones and lacks some. This table holds 80,000 or so clones, around 58% found once. Sequencing used PBMCs. These receptors were taken from a young man in good health and CMV-seropositive.

This chain joins TRBV5-5 and TRBJ2-2, with 10 bases that match TRBD2. The CDR3 covers 14 residues. Germline V CDR1 and CDR2: SGHKS, YYEKEE (reference sequence). The V and J ends lost 7 bases and 5 bases, in that order; junction bases with no gene match: 5. The CDR3 nucleotides read TGTGCCAGCGGGGCTAGCGGGAGAACCGGGGAGCTGTTTTTT. It yields the protein CASGASGRTGELFF.

This clone occurred a few times. The rearrangement joins TRBV6-5 to TRBJ2-5; the D is unclear. V was cut by 2 bases and J by 2 bases, with 9 bases left in between. This CDR3 has 14 amino acids. CDR1 and CDR2 from the germline V gene are MNHEY and SVGAGI. CDR3 amino acids: CASSYSQAQETQYF. DNA of the CDR3: TGTGCCAGCAGTTACAGCCAGGCTCAAGAGACCCAGTACTTC.

The chain carries TRBV27 and TRBJ1-2, with D hard to call. The CDR3 spans 14 residues. Germline V CDR1 and CDR2: MNHEY, SMNVEV (reference sequence). Trimming cost V 2 bases and J 4 bases, with 11 bases left between them. CDR3 residues: CASSLGRESYGYTF. CDR3 nucleotides: TGTGCCAGCAGTTTAGGGAGGGAAAGCTATGGCTACACCTTC.

The chain combines TRBV7-2 with TRBJ2-7; weak D call: TRBD1 (6 bases). In germline, CDR1 is SGHTA, CDR2 FQGNSA. V dropped 5 bases and J dropped 3 bases, with 11 bases sitting between them. The CDR3 runs 13 residues. Here the CDR3 DNA reads TGTGCCAGCAGCCAGCTAGGGGGCTACGAGCAGTACTTC. This encodes CASSQLGGYEQYF.

CDR3 in DNA: TGTGCCACCAGCAGATGGTTTGGTCGGGACAGGGTTTCGTCCGAGCAGTTCTTC. As protein: CATSRWFGRDRVSSEQFF. The V and J genes are TRBV15 and TRBJ2-1, with 9 nucleotides matching TRBD1. Germline CDR1 and CDR2: LNHNV and YYDKDF (reference sequence). CDR3 length equals 18 residues. V lost 2 bases, J lost 10 bases, and 18 bases stayed unmatched.

The table lists this clone with a few counts. The rearrangement links TRBV7-2 to TRBJ1-5; tentatively, D is TRBD1 (5 bases). V was shortened by 2 bases and J by 3 bases, with 8 bases between the two germline ends. There are 14 residues in the CDR3. Germline assignment: CDR1 SGHTA and CDR2 FQGNSA. DNA of the CDR3: TGTGCCAGCAGCTTAAAGGGGCCCAATCAGCCCCAGCATTTT. This sequence encodes CASSLKGPNQPQHF.

J is TRBJ2-1 and V is TRBV11-2, with 9 bases aligning to TRBD2. Germline CDR1 is SGHAT and CDR2 is FQNNGV. After removal of 3 bases from V and 1 base from J, the junction contained 4 bases not matched to a gene. This CDR3 has 16 residues. CDR3 amino acids: CASSLSGGFSYNEQFF. CDR3 DNA sequence: TGTGCCAGCAGCTTGAGCGGGGGGTTTTCCTACAATGAGCAGTTCTTC.

The chain couples TRBV5-4 to TRBJ2-1, with TRBD1 matching over 8 bases. The length of the CDR3 is 15 residues. V lost 7 bases to trimming and J lost 0 bases; unmatched junction nucleotides: 6. Germline V lookup: CDR1 SGHNT, CDR2 YYREEE (reference sequence). CDR3 loop: CASLRTGSSYNEQFF. CDR3 bases: TGTGCCAGCCTTAGGACAGGGAGCTCCTACAATGAGCAGTTCTTC.

The CDR3 DNA sequence: TGTGCCAGTCACAGAGCAACAACTAATGAAAAACTGTTTTTT. It is translated as CASHRATTNEKLFF. The chain couples TRBV2 to TRBJ1-4, with no clear D. V was cut by 9 bases and J by 0 bases, with 11 bases left in between. The CDR3 extends over 14 amino acids. Germline-derived CDR1 and CDR2 are SNHLY and FYNNEI.

This clone was recorded once. The chain combines TRBV18 with TRBJ2-3, with TRBD1 matching 7 bases. V lost 3 bases to trimming and J lost 0 bases; unmatched junction nucleotides: 3. This CDR3 has 15 residues. In germline, CDR1 is KGHSH, CDR2 LQKENI. This CDR3 reads CASSPQQGSTDTQYF. The CDR3 DNA reads as TGTGCCAGCTCACCCCAACAGGGGAGCACAGATACGCAGTATTTT.

The table lists this clone with a few counts. The chain is built from TRBV4-1 and TRBJ2-7; 10 bases are shared with TRBD1. The CDR3 is 14 amino acids. Germline lookup yields CDR1 MGHRA and CDR2 YSYEKL. The trim removed 4 bases at V and 3 bases at J, leaving 3 bases unmatched. The CDR3 DNA sequence: TGCGCCAGCAGCCTGGACAGGGGGAACTACGAGCAGTACTTC. It yields the protein CASSLDRGNYEQYF.

V is TRBV5-1 and J is TRBJ1-4, with 9 bases matching TRBD1. Germline lookup yields CDR1 SGHRS and CDR2 YFSETQ. This CDR3 is built from 18 residues. Trimming took 3 bases from V and 4 from J; bases not matched to a gene: 13. CDR3 in amino acids: CASSSDRGGGKNNEKLFF. The CDR3 DNA is TGCGCCAGCAGCTCGGACAGGGGAGGGGGAAAGAATAATGAAAAACTGTTTTTT.

This clone turned up a few times. This chain links TRBV2 with TRBJ2-7; 7 positions match TRBD1. The CDR3 length is 13 residues. V was pared by 5 bases and J by 5 bases, with 6 bases of the junction left unmatched. Germline values: CDR1 SNHLY, CDR2 FYNNEI. DNA of the CDR3: TGTGCCAGCAGTAGACAGGGCCTTAACGAGCAGTACTTC. Amino acids: CASSRQGLNEQYF.

The sample holds a few counts of this clone. This CDR3 is CASSVLGQLQETQYF. The DNA for the CDR3 is TGTGCCAGCAGCGTCTTGGGACAGCTCCAAGAGACCCAGTACTTC. The chain is built from TRBV9 and TRBJ2-5, with 7 bases aligning to TRBD1. This CDR3 has 15 residues. V gave up 2 bases and J gave up 1 base; unmatched junction bases: 5. Looked up from germline, CDR1 is SGDLS and CDR2 is YYNGEE.

In DNA form, the CDR3 reads TGTGCCAGCAGCTTAGATCGCGGGGGATCAAATACGCAGTATTTT. Translating gives CASSLDRGGSNTQYF. This chain connects TRBV11-2 to TRBJ2-3, with TRBD2 matching 7 bases. The CDR3 consists of 15 residues. Trimming removed 0 bases from V and 7 bases from J; junction bases left unmatched: 7. Per the germline V gene, CDR1 is SGHAT and CDR2 is FQNNGV.

V usage is TRBV5-1 and J usage is TRBJ1-2; D not resolved. With 0 bases removed from V and 5 bases from J, the gap between germline ends came to 17 bases. CDR3 length equals 16 residues. Germline loops: CDR1 SGHRS, CDR2 YFSETQ. The CDR3 here is CASSLAVRAGWYGYTF. In DNA form, the CDR3 reads TGCGCCAGCAGCTTGGCTGTCCGGGCGGGATGGTATGGCTACACCTTC.

This clone was seen only a few times. The chain has TRBV4-3 and TRBJ1-5; no definite D call. This CDR3 comprises 14 residues. Trimming took 0 bases from V and 9 from J, leaving 12 bases between them. CDR1 and CDR2 from the germline V gene are LGHNA and YSLEER. The CDR3 spells CASSQELVPGPQHF. As DNA, the CDR3 is TGCGCCAGCAGCCAAGAGCTTGTTCCGGGGCCCCAGCATTTT.

This chain links TRBV4-2 with TRBJ1-4, with TRBD1 matching over 7 bases. The germline V gene has CDR1 LGHNA and CDR2 YNFKEQ. The CDR3 is 15 residues long. The V and J ends lost 4 bases and 5 bases, in that order; junction bases with no gene match: 7. The DNA for the CDR3 is TGTGCCAGCAGCCCCTTGTGGACAGGCAATGAAAAACTGTTTTTT. Encoded protein: CASSPLWTGNEKLFF.